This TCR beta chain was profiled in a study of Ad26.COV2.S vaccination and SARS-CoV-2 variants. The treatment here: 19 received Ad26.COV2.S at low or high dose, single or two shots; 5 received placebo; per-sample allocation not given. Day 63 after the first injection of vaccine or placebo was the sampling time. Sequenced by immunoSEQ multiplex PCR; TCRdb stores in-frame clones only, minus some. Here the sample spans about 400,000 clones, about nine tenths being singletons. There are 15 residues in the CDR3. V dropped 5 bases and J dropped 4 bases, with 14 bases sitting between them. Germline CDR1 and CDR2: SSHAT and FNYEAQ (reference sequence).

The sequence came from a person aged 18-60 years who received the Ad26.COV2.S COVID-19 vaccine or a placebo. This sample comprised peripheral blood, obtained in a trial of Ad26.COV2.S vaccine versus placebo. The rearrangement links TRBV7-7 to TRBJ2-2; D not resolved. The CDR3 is CASSPHRRSTGELFF. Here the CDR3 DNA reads TGTGCCAGCAGCCCACACCGGCGGTCCACCGGGGAGCTGTTTTTT.